This TCR beta chain originates from a study of T cells in Graves' hyperthyroidism and ophthalmopathy. Findings and limits, study-wide: Most clonotypes expanded in the thyroid (above 0.001) were also present in blood.

This clonotype was counted only a few times. Its antigen is as yet unknown. RNA transcripts served as the template for amplifying TCR beta CDR3 regions. The HTBI primer set served for first-round RT-PCR of the TCR CDR3. In TCRdb, the multiplex PCR reads were re-called with MiXCR into one record per CDR3 protein. The sample carries about 300,000 distinct CDR3 sequences, about 25% recorded once. Between the trimmed V and J ends, which lost 3 bases and 7 bases, there was a span of 15 bases. The CDR3 runs 14 residues. The origin of this receptor is a man aged 35 to 55 with Graves' hyperthyroidism that later progressed to Graves' ophthalmopathy. Sequenced input: blood. The J gene is TRBJ1-2, the V gene TRBV12-3 or TRBV12-4; D uncertain. The CDR3 loop reads CASSFPGVRSGYTF. CDR3 coding DNA: TGTGCCAGCAGTTTCCCCGGGGTGCGTAGTGGCTACACCTTC.